The 9 T cell receptor beta chains below all came from one sample that was sequenced in a study of blood T cell repertoires in COVID-19. Sequenced by immunoSEQ multiplex PCR; TCRdb stores in-frame clones only, minus some. The table includes approximately 99,000 clones, roughly 84% detected once. The sequencing sample was made of peripheral blood. The receptors were sampled from a man between 65 and 85 years old with active or convalescent COVID-19.

The rearrangement uses TRBV7-9 and TRBJ1-2; 7 nucleotides align to TRBD1. Trimming took 7 bases from V and 5 from J; bases not matched to a gene: 19. CDR1 is SEHNR, CDR2 FQNEAQ, per germline (reference sequence). The CDR3 totals 17 residues. In DNA, the CDR3 is TGTGCCAGCACCCTATCTTCGGGACAGACCTCCTCTTATGGCTACACCTTC. Its translation: CASTLSSGQTSSYGYTF.

The rearrangement links TRBV7-2 to TRBJ2-7; 12 bases line up with TRBD2. CDR3 length: 15 residues. Per the germline V gene, CDR1 is SGHTA and CDR2 is FQGNSA. The V and J ends lost 5 bases and 2 bases, in that order; junction bases with no gene match: 4. Here the CDR3 reads CASSQSSGGAYEQYF. The DNA of the CDR3 is TGTGCCAGCAGCCAATCTAGCGGGGGGGCCTACGAGCAGTACTTC.

The chain links TRBV2 to TRBJ1-6; D not certain. Trimming left V 8 bases short and J 9 bases short, with 17 bases between. The CDR3 runs 14 residues. Germline assignment: CDR1 SNHLY and CDR2 FYNNEI. The CDR3 region has the DNA TGTGCCAGCGCCCCGAGGACGGGGTCTTCACCCCTCCACTTT. As protein: CASAPRTGSSPLHF.

This rearrangement joins TRBV19 to TRBJ2-7; TRBD1 matches 7 bases. Trimming cost V 2 bases and J 3 bases; bases outside gene matches: 1. The CDR3 spans 13 residues. The germline V gene encodes CDR1 LNHDA and CDR2 SQIVND (reference sequence). CDR3 nucleotides: TGTGCCAGTAGTATAAACAGGGGCTACGAGCAGTACTTC. This translates into CASSINRGYEQYF.

The CDR3, as DNA: TGCGCCAGCAGCGCACAGGGAGGGAGCTACAATGAGCAGTTCTTC. It codes for CASSAQGGSYNEQFF. This rearrangement joins TRBV5-1 to TRBJ2-1; TRBD2 might be the D (7 bases). Germline assignment: CDR1 SGHRS and CDR2 YFSETQ. V lost 4 bases and J lost 3, with 14 bases in between. The CDR3 spans 15 residues. Full variable domain (outside the CDR3, taken from reference TRBV5-1 and TRBJ2-1): KAGVTQTPRYLIKTRGQQVTLSCSPISGHRSVSWYQQTPGQGLQFLFEYFSETQRNKGNFPGRFSGRQFSNSRSEMNVSTLELGDSALYLCASSAQGGSYNEQFFGPGTRLTVL.

The chain couples TRBV7-3 to TRBJ1-6, with D uncertain. The CDR3 extends over 13 amino acids. Germline CDR1 reads SGHTA; CDR2 reads FQGTGA. V was pared by 5 bases and J by 8 bases, with 10 bases between. The CDR3 sequence: CASSGARDSPLHF. The CDR3 nucleotides read TGTGCCAGCAGCGGTGCGAGGGATTCACCCCTCCACTTT.

The CDR3 loop reads CASSSIGQPYSNQPQHF. In DNA form, the CDR3 reads TGTGCCAGCTCCTCCATCGGACAGCCTTATAGCAATCAGCCCCAGCATTTT. The chain is built from TRBV18 and TRBJ1-5, with D possibly matching TRBD1 (6 bases). The CDR3 extends over 17 amino acids. Germline lookup yields CDR1 KGHSH and CDR2 LQKENI. V lost 6 bases to trimming and J lost 0 bases, with 18 bases between them.

This rearrangement joins TRBV19 to TRBJ1-2, with D possibly being TRBD1 (6 bases). V was pared by 10 bases and J by 6 bases, with 21 bases between. This CDR3 contains 14 residues. Germline-derived CDR1 and CDR2 are LNHDA and SQIVND (reference sequence). The CDR3, as DNA: TGTGCCACCTTCTCCCGGAGGCAGGGGAATGGCTACACCTTC. Its translation is CATFSRRQGNGYTF. Full variable domain (remainder filled in from reference TRBV19 and TRBJ1-2): DGGITQSPKYLFRKEGQNVTLSCEQNLNHDAMYWYRQDPGQGLRLIYYSQIVNDFQKGDIAEGYSVSREKKESFPLTVTSAQKNPTAFYLCATFSRRQGNGYTFGSGTRLTVV.

This chain connects TRBV2 to TRBJ1-2, with a weak D call TRBD1 (6 bases). Germline-derived CDR1 and CDR2 are SNHLY and FYNNEI. The germline V and J ends were trimmed by 3 bases and 4 bases, with 15 bases remaining between them. The CDR3 totals 15 residues. The CDR3 spells CASSEGLTRGYGYTF. The CDR3 DNA reads TGTGCCAGCAGTGAGGGCCTTACCAGGGGCTATGGCTACACCTTC.